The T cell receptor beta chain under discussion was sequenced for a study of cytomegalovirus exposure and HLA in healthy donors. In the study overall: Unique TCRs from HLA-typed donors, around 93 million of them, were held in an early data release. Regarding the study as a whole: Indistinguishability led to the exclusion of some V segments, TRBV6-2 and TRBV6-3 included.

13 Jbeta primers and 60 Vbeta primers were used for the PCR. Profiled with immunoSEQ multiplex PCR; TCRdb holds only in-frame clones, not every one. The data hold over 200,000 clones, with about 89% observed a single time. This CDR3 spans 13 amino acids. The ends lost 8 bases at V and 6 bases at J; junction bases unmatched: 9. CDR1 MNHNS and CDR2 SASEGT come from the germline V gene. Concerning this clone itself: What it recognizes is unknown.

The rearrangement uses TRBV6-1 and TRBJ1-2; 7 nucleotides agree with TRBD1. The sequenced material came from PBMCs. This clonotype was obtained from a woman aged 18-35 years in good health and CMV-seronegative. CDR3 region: CASRTQTGNGYTF. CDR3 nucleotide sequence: TGTGCCAGCCGAACCCAGACAGGGAATGGCTACACCTTC.